Below are 26 T cell receptor beta chains sequenced from a single sample in a study of shared clonotypes between healthy human individuals. Naive CD8 cells were CD45RO-negative, positively selected for CCR7, excluding terminally differentiated effector memory CD45RA+ cells. The data were produced by immunoSEQ multiplex PCR, yet TCRdb's version contains in-frame clones alone and is incomplete. Of millions of clones listed, about 93% are singletons. Input material: naive CD8+ T cells from PBMCs. These receptors originate from a man younger than 35 in good health. Some clones in this sample may be carry-over from other donors' samples.

The chain links TRBV5-8 to TRBJ2-1, with D tentatively TRBD2 (7 bases). Germline V CDR1 and CDR2: SGHTS, YDEGEE. The CDR3 consists of 18 residues. V was cut by 6 bases and J by 5 bases, with 27 bases left in between. The CDR3, as DNA: TGTGCCAGCAACCCCATCTTCTCCGAGGCGGGGGCCCACAATGAGCAGTTCTTC. Encoded protein: CASNPIFSEAGAHNEQFF.

The chain combines TRBV11-2 with TRBJ2-1, with TRBD2 matching 10 bases. Germline CDR1 SGHAT, CDR2 FQNNGV. Unmatched junction bases numbered 1, after V lost 5 bases and J lost 9 bases. CDR3 length: 12 amino acids. The CDR3 reads CASSRLAGEQFF. The CDR3 DNA follows: TGTGCCAGCAGCCGACTAGCGGGTGAGCAGTTCTTC.

The rearrangement joins TRBV28 to TRBJ2-7; D not certain. This CDR3 comprises 12 residues. The germline gives CDR1 MDHEN, CDR2 SYDVKM. The ends were cut back, 1 base at V and 7 bases at J, with 8 bases in the middle. As DNA, the CDR3 is TGTGCCAGCAGTTTATTTGGGGAAGAGCAGTACTTC. The encoded protein is CASSLFGEEQYF.

This rearrangement joins TRBV5-1 to TRBJ1-1, with no clear D. Germline loops: CDR1 SGHRS, CDR2 YFSETQ. CDR3 length: 18 residues. The V end lost 1 base, the J end lost 0 bases, and 19 bases lay between the germline ends. The chain's CDR3 is CASSLLSGIGLVNTEAFF. The CDR3 bases are TGCGCCAGCAGCTTGCTATCCGGGATCGGGTTAGTGAACACTGAAGCTTTCTTT.

V gene TRBV5-1 combines with J gene TRBJ2-1; D gene unclear. From germline, CDR1 is SGHRS and CDR2 YFSETQ. The CDR3 covers 13 residues. Trimming shortened V by 4 bases and J by 6 bases, and 11 bases separated the two germline ends. CDR3 DNA: TGCGCCAGCAGCCCGACCCTGGTCAATGAGCAGTTCTTC. It is translated as CASSPTLVNEQFF. Together with reference TRBV5-1 and TRBJ2-1, the CDR3 gives the full variable domain: KAGVTQTPRYLIKTRGQQVTLSCSPISGHRSVSWYQQTPGQGLQFLFEYFSETQRNKGNFPGRFSGRQFSNSRSEMNVSTLELGDSALYLCASSPTLVNEQFFGPGTRLTVL.

The gene calls are TRBV13 and TRBJ2-7; no firm D call. Trimming left V 4 bases short and J 0 bases short, with 10 bases between. The CDR3 runs to 14 residues. Germline V lookup: CDR1 PRHDT, CDR2 FYEKMQ (reference sequence). This CDR3 is CASSSVLSSYEQYF. The DNA of the CDR3 is TGTGCCAGCAGCTCCGTCTTAAGCTCCTACGAGCAGTACTTC. Full variable domain (remainder filled in from reference TRBV13 and TRBJ2-7): AAGVIQSPRHLIKEKRETATLKCYPIPRHDTVYWYQQGPGQDPQFLISFYEKMQSDKGSIPDRFSAQQFSDYHSELNMSSLELGDSALYFCASSSVLSSYEQYFGPGTRLTVT.

The V call is TRBV13, the J call TRBJ2-1; 7 bases agree with TRBD2. The CDR3 extends over 16 amino acids. V dropped 5 bases and J dropped 0; count of bases not matched to a gene: 7. Germline CDR1 and CDR2: PRHDT and FYEKMQ (reference sequence). CDR3 loop: CASSSPGGSSYNEQFF. The CDR3 coding sequence is TGTGCCAGCAGCAGCCCGGGAGGAAGCTCCTACAATGAGCAGTTCTTC.

V gene TRBV30 combines with J gene TRBJ2-7; D might be TRBD2 (6 bases). This CDR3 has 14 amino acids. V shed 4 bases and J shed 4 bases, with 17 bases lying between them. Germline V gives CDR1 GTSNPN, CDR2 SVGIG (reference sequence). CDR3 bases: TGTGCCTGGACCCTCGGCGGTGGGGGGTACGAGCAGTACTTC. Translation gives CAWTLGGGGYEQYF.

The chain has TRBV6-1 and TRBJ2-3; D not resolved. The CDR3 consists of 11 residues. Trimming stripped 7 bases from V and 4 bases from J, with 6 bases between. Germline CDR1 is MNHNS and CDR2 is SASEGT. The CDR3 spells CASMFSDTQYF. CDR3 in DNA: TGTGCCAGCATGTTCTCAGATACGCAGTATTTT.

Concerning this clone: Other DNA sequences within the sample encode an identical CDR3. The rearrangement joins TRBV9 to TRBJ1-1; a weak D match, TRBD1 (5 bases). With 0 bases removed from V and 1 base from J, the gap between germline ends came to 7 bases. Germline lookup yields CDR1 SGDLS and CDR2 YYNGEE. The CDR3 covers 14 residues. CDR3 amino acids: CASSVGGSNTEAFF. For the CDR3, the DNA is TGTGCCAGCAGCGTAGGGGGCTCGAACACTGAAGCTTTCTTT.

This sequence joins TRBV27 and TRBJ2-7; 8 bases agree with TRBD1. From germline, CDR1 is MNHEY and CDR2 SMNVEV (reference sequence). The CDR3 spans 14 residues. The V segment lost 5 bases and the J segment 3 bases; nucleotides outside the gene matches: 6. CDR3 region: CASSPDRVGYEQYF. DNA for the CDR3: TGTGCCAGCAGTCCGGACAGGGTGGGCTACGAGCAGTACTTC.

The chain joins TRBV27 to TRBJ1-1; D is unclear. V lost 3 bases and J lost 7, with 6 bases in between. The CDR3 loop spans 11 amino acids. Germline-derived CDR1 and CDR2 are MNHEY and SMNVEV (reference sequence). The CDR3 DNA follows: TGTGCCAGCAGTTTCCTGGGTGAAGCTTTCTTT. Amino acid sequence: CASSFLGEAFF.

The genes are TRBV4-1 and TRBJ1-3, with D perhaps TRBD1 (5 bases). Trimming removed 7 bases at V and 0 bases at J, with 13 bases between. The germline V gene encodes CDR1 MGHRA and CDR2 YSYEKL. The CDR3 is 15 residues long. The CDR3 DNA sequence: TGCGCCAGCACCACGACAGTCCACTCTGGAAACACCATATATTTT. Amino acid sequence: CASTTTVHSGNTIYF.

This rearrangement joins TRBV6-6 to TRBJ2-7, with 7 nucleotides matching TRBD2. From germline, CDR1 is MNHNY and CDR2 SVGAGI (reference sequence). The CDR3 consists of 15 residues. The V gene end was trimmed by 4 bases and the J gene end by 2 bases; junction bases not matched to a gene: 8. DNA of the CDR3: TGTGCCAGCAGTTTACTAGCGCGAGCCCCCTACGAGCAGTACTTC. Residues: CASSLLARAPYEQYF.

The chain joins TRBV19 to TRBJ2-1; a possible D gene is TRBD2 (5 bases). CDR1 and CDR2 (germline): LNHDA, SQIVND (reference sequence). The CDR3 is made up of 13 amino acids. The V end lost 9 bases, the J end lost 6 bases, and 15 bases lay between the germline ends. The CDR3 DNA sequence: TGTGCCAGCTACGATCCGGCGGGCAATGAGCAGTTCTTC. Translating gives CASYDPAGNEQFF.

The rearrangement links TRBV7-9 to TRBJ1-5, with a possible D match to TRBD1 (5 bases). Trimming pared 5 bases from V and 4 bases from J, leaving 15 bases between. CDR1 is SEHNR, CDR2 FQNEAQ, per germline (reference sequence). The CDR3 consists of 15 residues. CDR3 sequence (DNA): TGTGCCAGCAGCCCCTCTGCGGGGCTGAATCAGCCCCAGCATTTT. This codes for CASSPSAGLNQPQHF.

The chain links TRBV28 to TRBJ2-7, with TRBD1 matching 12 bases. Germline V gene sequence: CDR1 MDHEN, CDR2 SYDVKM. The CDR3 runs to 18 residues. J lost 3 bases, V lost 3 bases, and 12 bases had no gene match. The CDR3 nucleotides are TGTGCCAGCAGTTTCCCGGGACAGGGGGCCCATACAGGCTACGAGCAGTACTTC. Translated: CASSFPGQGAHTGYEQYF.

This chain joins TRBV10-3 and TRBJ1-1; D gene ambiguous. The V and J ends lost 9 bases and 2 bases respectively, with 16 bases between them. Germline V gene lookup returns CDR1 ENHRY and CDR2 SYGVKD. The CDR3 is 14 residues long. This CDR3 is CAISTRVGNTEAFF. The CDR3 DNA reads as TGTGCCATTTCGACGCGTGTAGGAAACACTGAAGCTTTCTTT.

This clone has a single count. This chain links TRBV27 with TRBJ2-1, with TRBD2 matching over 10 bases. Trimming removed 1 base from V and 2 bases from J; junction bases left unmatched: 2. Germline CDR1 and CDR2: MNHEY and SMNVEV (reference sequence). The CDR3 sequence is 16 residues long. The DNA for the CDR3 is TGTGCCAGCAGTTTATTTAGCGGGAGGACCTACAATGAGCAGTTCTTC. Encoded protein: CASSLFSGRTYNEQFF.

The chain joins TRBV7-9 to TRBJ1-3; D not certain. The CDR3 covers 12 residues. The germline V and J ends were trimmed by 1 base and 5 bases, with 3 bases remaining between them. Germline V lookup: CDR1 SEHNR, CDR2 FQNEAQ (reference sequence). CDR3 loop: CASSLDRNTIYF. The CDR3 DNA reads TGTGCCAGCAGCTTAGACCGAAACACCATATATTTT.

This chain connects TRBV13 to TRBJ1-3; no clear D gene. Trimming took off 9 bases at V and 3 bases at J, with 6 bases between the two ends. CDR1 is PRHDT, CDR2 FYEKMQ, per germline (reference sequence). The CDR3 has 11 amino acids. CDR3 sequence reads: CASVVGNTIYF. For the CDR3, the DNA is TGTGCCAGTGTGGTTGGAAACACCATATATTTT.

The chain couples TRBV19 to TRBJ1-1, with a weak D call TRBD1 (5 bases). V lost 9 bases, J lost 5 bases, and 25 bases lay in between. There are 16 residues in the CDR3. Germline loops: CDR1 LNHDA, CDR2 SQIVND (reference sequence). Written as DNA, the CDR3 is TGTGCCAGCCACAGGTTGGGGAGGATGAAGGAGACTGAAGCTTTCTTT. Residues: CASHRLGRMKETEAFF.

The V gene is TRBV4-1, the J gene TRBJ1-5; no definite D call. V lost 0 bases and J lost 2, with 17 bases in between. The CDR3 is made up of 18 amino acids. Germline CDR1 and CDR2: MGHRA and YSYEKL. CDR3 DNA: TGCGCCAGCAGCCAAGAAGGGCAGCTCTTTGGGGGCAATCAGCCCCAGCATTTT. The encoded protein is CASSQEGQLFGGNQPQHF.

This sequence joins TRBV10-3 and TRBJ2-7; 11 bases are a match to TRBD2. This CDR3 has 15 amino acids. The germline V gene has CDR1 ENHRY and CDR2 SYGVKD. V shed 3 bases, J shed 5 bases, and the junction held 6 bases outside the gene matches. The CDR3 DNA is TGTGCCATCAGTGAACCGGGACTAGCGGTCCACGAGCAGTACTTC. Protein product: CAISEPGLAVHEQYF.

CDR3 sequence reads: CASSAGLGRGPKNIQYF. CDR3 DNA: TGCGCCAGCAGCGCCGGTCTTGGCAGGGGCCCCAAAAACATTCAGTACTTC. V is TRBV5-1 and J is TRBJ2-4; D perhaps matches TRBD1 (6 bases). This CDR3 comprises 17 residues. V gave up 4 bases and J gave up 2 bases, with 19 bases separating them. Germline loops: CDR1 SGHRS, CDR2 YFSETQ.

The V and J genes are TRBV16 and TRBJ1-2; D gene uncertain. Trimming pared 2 bases from V and 2 bases from J, leaving 9 bases between. CDR1 is KGHSY, CDR2 FQNENV, per germline. CDR3 length: 14 residues. The CDR3 DNA sequence: TGTGCCAGCAGCCAAAGGGAGGCGAACTATGGCTACACCTTC. Protein product: CASSQREANYGYTF.